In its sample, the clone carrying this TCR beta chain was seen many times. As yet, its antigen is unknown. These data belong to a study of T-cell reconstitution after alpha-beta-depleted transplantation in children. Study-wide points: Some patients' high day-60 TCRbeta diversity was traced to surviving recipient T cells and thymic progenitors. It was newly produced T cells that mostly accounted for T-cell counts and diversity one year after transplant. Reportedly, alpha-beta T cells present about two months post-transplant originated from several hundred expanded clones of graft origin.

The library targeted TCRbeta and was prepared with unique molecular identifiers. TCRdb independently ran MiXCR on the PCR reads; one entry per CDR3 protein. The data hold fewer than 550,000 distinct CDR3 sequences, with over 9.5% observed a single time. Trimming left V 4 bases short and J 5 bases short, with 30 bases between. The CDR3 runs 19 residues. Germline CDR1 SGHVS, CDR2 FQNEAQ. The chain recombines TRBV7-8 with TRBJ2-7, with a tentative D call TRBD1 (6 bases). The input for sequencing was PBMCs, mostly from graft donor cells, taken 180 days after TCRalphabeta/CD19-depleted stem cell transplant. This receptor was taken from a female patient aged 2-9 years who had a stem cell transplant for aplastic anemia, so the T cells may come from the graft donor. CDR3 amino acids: CASSSRPRGQGLTFHEQYF. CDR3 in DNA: TGTGCCAGCAGCTCCCGCCCCCGTGGTCAGGGGTTGACATTCCACGAGCAGTACTTC.